The present T cell receptor (beta chain) was sequenced within a study of T cells after posttransplantation cyclophosphamide. This clone was observed at least ten times. Its cognate antigen is unknown. Libraries were prepared by immunoSEQ multiplex PCR; TCRdb keeps only in-frame clonotypes and omits some of them. Found here are more than 9,000 clones, no singletons; the ten largest cover 14%. A marrow graft followed busulfan-fludarabine conditioning, with cyclophosphamide on days +3 and +4. The CDR3 loop spans 14 amino acids. V was pared by 6 bases and J by 1 base, with 4 bases of the junction left unmatched. Germline CDR1 KGHSH, CDR2 LQKENI. Study observations and caveats: After PTCy, TRB diversity resembled that of CNI/methotrexate controls. Tissue-infiltrating T cells from skin or gut overlapped little with blood T cells. Donor-recipient repertoire similarity was low at 1-2 months, rising over year one.

This chain links TRBV18 with TRBJ2-3; 7 bases line up with TRBD1. The source was PBMCs, collected after allogeneic stem cell transplant with posttransplant cyclophosphamide. This sequence was found in a female patient in her thirties or forties who received an allogeneic stem cell transplant from a related donor, was CMV-positive, and had no GVHD. Some of these T cells may belong to the graft donor. The DNA of the CDR3 is TGTGCCAGCTCCCAAGGACAGGGCACAGATACGCAGTATTTT. It encodes CASSQGQGTDTQYF. The whole variable domain, filled in from reference TRBV18 and TRBJ2-3, reads NAGVMQNPRHLVRRRGQEARLRCSPMKGHSHVYWYRQLPEEGLKFMVYLQKENIIDESGMPKERFSAEFPKEGPSILRIQQVVRGDSAAYFCASSQGQGTDTQYFGPGTRLTVL.